These 16 T cell receptor beta chains came from one sample sequenced in a study of early stage breast cancer tumors (TCRdb year 2017). The library was generated by the immunoSEQ multiplex PCR assay. In its TCRdb copy, this immuneACCESS table keeps in-frame sequences only and misses some clones. Where compared with another copy, unresolved V genes explain less than half of these, and the others have no known cause. The sample table lists roughly 58,000 clones, over 80% of them with a count of one. 5% of the sample rests with the top ten. Source material: blood. These receptors originate from a person aged 70 to 85 with breast cancer.

The genes are TRBV19 and TRBJ1-2, with 9 bases aligning to TRBD1. V shed 4 bases and J 3 bases; nucleotides not matched to a gene: 6. CDR3 length equals 15 residues. Germline CDR1 is LNHDA and CDR2 is SQIVND (reference sequence). DNA of the CDR3: TGTGCCAGTAGTACAACAGGGGGCGCAGACTATGGCTACACCTTC. Translated: CASSTTGGADYGYTF.

The genes are TRBV19 and TRBJ1-1; the match to TRBD1 covers 10 bases. V shed 10 bases, J shed 5 bases, and the junction held 10 bases outside the gene matches. The germline V gene has CDR1 LNHDA and CDR2 SQIVND (reference sequence). This CDR3 contains 14 residues. CDR3 residues: CATKTGGLSTEAFF. In DNA form, the CDR3 reads TGTGCCACAAAGACAGGGGGCTTGAGTACTGAAGCTTTCTTT.

The V gene is TRBV6-4, the J gene TRBJ2-7; D uncertain. Trimming removed 7 bases from V and 6 bases from J, with 22 bases in between. CDR3 length: 15 amino acids. Germline V gene lookup returns CDR1 MRHNA and CDR2 SNTAGT. As DNA, the CDR3 is TGTGCCAGCACTGTCCGACCCCCATGGGCCGGCGAGCAGTACTTC. Amino acid sequence: CASTVRPPWAGEQYF.

The genes are TRBV6-5 and TRBJ2-7; TRBD1 matches 7 bases. Germline trimming cut 2 bases from V and 5 bases from J; bases unmatched to any gene: 9. Germline V lookup: CDR1 MNHEY, CDR2 SVGAGI. CDR3 length: 15 residues. The CDR3 loop reads CASSYLGQGVDEQYF. The DNA of the CDR3 is TGTGCCAGCAGTTACCTCGGTCAGGGGGTAGACGAGCAGTACTTC.

V gene TRBV7-2 combines with J gene TRBJ2-5; TRBD2 agrees at 9 bases. The V gene's germline CDR1 is SGHTA and CDR2 FQGNSA. V shed 5 bases and J 5 bases; nucleotides not matched to a gene: 15. The CDR3 is 17 amino acids. CDR3 sequence: CASSAWARRGGSETQYF. CDR3 DNA sequence: TGTGCCAGCAGCGCCTGGGCTAGGCGGGGGGGCAGCGAGACCCAGTACTTC.

The chain combines TRBV11-2 with TRBJ1-5; 7 positions agree with TRBD1. V was pared by 5 bases and J by 1 base, with 5 bases of the junction left unmatched. This CDR3 is built from 15 residues. CDR1 is SGHAT, CDR2 FQNNGV, per germline. The CDR3 loop reads CASSPGTASNQPQHF. For the CDR3, the DNA is TGTGCCAGCAGCCCGGGGACAGCAAGCAATCAGCCCCAGCATTTT.

The gene calls are TRBV4-1 and TRBJ1-6; D call uncertain. Germline values: CDR1 MGHRA, CDR2 YSYEKL. CDR3 length equals 16 residues. Trimming took 1 base from V and 3 from J, leaving 10 bases between them. CDR3 in amino acids: CASSQVLRVYNSPLHF. CDR3 coding DNA: TGCGCCAGCAGCCAAGTATTGAGAGTCTATAATTCACCCCTCCACTTT.

The chain joins TRBV5-1 to TRBJ2-5, with 9 bases fitting TRBD1. This CDR3 region has 16 residues. Germline CDR1 reads SGHRS; CDR2 reads YFSETQ. V dropped 4 bases and J dropped 2; count of bases not matched to a gene: 9. CDR3 sequence (DNA): TGCGCCAGCAGCAGCAGACAGGGGGGGCTACAAGAGACCCAGTACTTC. Translated, it gives CASSSRQGGLQETQYF.

The chain has TRBV30 and TRBJ1-4; a weak D match, TRBD1 (6 bases). V was cut by 0 bases and J by 8 bases, with 16 bases left in between. Germline lookup yields CDR1 GTSNPN and CDR2 SVGIG (reference sequence). The CDR3 is 15 amino acids. The CDR3 protein is CAWSVRGGAREKLFF. DNA of the CDR3: TGTGCCTGGAGTGTACGGGGGGGGGCGCGGGAAAAACTGTTTTTT.

The CDR3 protein is CASSPAGQGAVSYEQYF. CDR3 nucleotides: TGTGCCAGCAGCCCCGCGGGGCAGGGCGCTGTCTCCTACGAGCAGTACTTC. V usage is TRBV28 and J usage is TRBJ2-7, with D possibly being TRBD2 (6 bases). The CDR3 consists of 17 residues. The V end lost 6 bases, the J end lost 0 bases, and 21 bases lay between the germline ends. CDR1 and CDR2 from the germline V gene are MDHEN and SYDVKM. Supplemented by reference TRBV28 and TRBJ2-7, the full variable domain reads DVKVTQSSRYLVKRTGEKVFLECVQDMDHENMFWYRQDPGLGLRLIYFSYDVKMKEKGDIPEGYSVSREKKERFSLILESASTNQTSMYLCASSPAGQGAVSYEQYFGPGTRLTVT.

The rearrangement uses TRBV27 and TRBJ1-5, with D maybe TRBD1 (6 bases). Trimming pared 5 bases from V and 6 bases from J, leaving 14 bases between. Looked up from germline, CDR1 is MNHEY and CDR2 is SMNVEV (reference sequence). The CDR3 spans 14 residues. CDR3 DNA: TGTGCCAGCAGTAAAAACAGGGAGATTCAGCCCCAGCATTTT. Its translation is CASSKNREIQPQHF.

The DNA of the CDR3 is TGTGCCAGCTCAAGCGCGGGACAGGGGAACACTGAAGCTTTCTTT. It codes for CASSSAGQGNTEAFF. The chain has TRBV18 and TRBJ1-1; 9 positions match TRBD1. The trim removed 5 bases at V and 1 base at J, leaving 5 bases unmatched. The V gene's germline CDR1 is KGHSH and CDR2 LQKENI. The CDR3 is made up of 15 amino acids.

This clone appeared once. The chain is built from TRBV19 and TRBJ1-1, with a weak D call TRBD1 (6 bases). CDR3 length equals 15 residues. V was pared by 5 bases and J by 1 base, with 14 bases between. Germline CDR1 LNHDA, CDR2 SQIVND (reference sequence). The CDR3 coding sequence is TGTGCCAGTAGTGACTCACGAGGGGGGAACACTGAAGCTTTCTTT. Translating gives CASSDSRGGNTEAFF. Variable domain in full (rest from reference TRBV19 and TRBJ1-1): DGGITQSPKYLFRKEGQNVTLSCEQNLNHDAMYWYRQDPGQGLRLIYYSQIVNDFQKGDIAEGYSVSREKKESFPLTVTSAQKNPTAFYLCASSDSRGGNTEAFFGQGTRLTVV.

This chain joins TRBV5-1 and TRBJ2-7, with 12 bases matching TRBD2. Trimming took 3 bases from V and 3 from J; bases not matched to a gene: 7. CDR3 length: 16 amino acids. Germline lookup yields CDR1 SGHRS and CDR2 YFSETQ. The DNA for the CDR3 is TGCGCCAGCAGCTCAGGACTAGCGGGAATCGGCTACGAGCAGTACTTC. Amino acid sequence: CASSSGLAGIGYEQYF.

V gene TRBV19 combines with J gene TRBJ2-2; TRBD1 might be the D (5 bases). CDR3 length equals 14 residues. V was pared by 7 bases and J by 5 bases, with 14 bases between. Germline V gene sequence: CDR1 LNHDA, CDR2 SQIVND (reference sequence). As DNA, the CDR3 is TGTGCCAGTATTGGGCGGACATTTACCGGGGAGCTGTTTTTT. It is translated as CASIGRTFTGELFF.

The chain couples TRBV7-8 to TRBJ2-2; 12 nucleotides align to TRBD2. V was clipped by 5 bases and J by 2 bases; unmatched bases: 6. Per the germline V gene, CDR1 is SGHVS and CDR2 is FQNEAQ. The CDR3 has 17 amino acids. CDR3 loop: CASSKLAGGTNTGELFF. CDR3 sequence (DNA): TGTGCCAGCAGCAAACTAGCGGGAGGTACTAACACCGGGGAGCTGTTTTTT.